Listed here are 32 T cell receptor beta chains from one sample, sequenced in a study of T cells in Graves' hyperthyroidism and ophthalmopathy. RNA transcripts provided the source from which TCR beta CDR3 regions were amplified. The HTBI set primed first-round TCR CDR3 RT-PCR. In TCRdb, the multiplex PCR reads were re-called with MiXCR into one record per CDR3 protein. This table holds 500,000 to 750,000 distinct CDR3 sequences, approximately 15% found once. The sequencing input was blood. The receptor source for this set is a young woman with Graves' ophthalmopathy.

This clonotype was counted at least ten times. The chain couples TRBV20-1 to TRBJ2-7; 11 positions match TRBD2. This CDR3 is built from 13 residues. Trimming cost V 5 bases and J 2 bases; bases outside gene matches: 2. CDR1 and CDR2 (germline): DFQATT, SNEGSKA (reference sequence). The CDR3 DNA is TGCAGTGCTGGGACTAGCGGCACCTACGAGCAGTACTTC. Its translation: CSAGTSGTYEQYF.

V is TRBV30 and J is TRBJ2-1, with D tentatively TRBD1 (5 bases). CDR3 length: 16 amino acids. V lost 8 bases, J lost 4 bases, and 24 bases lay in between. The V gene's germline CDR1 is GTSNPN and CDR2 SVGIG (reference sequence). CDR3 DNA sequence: TGTGCCAGTAGTGGGGCCGGTTGGGGTCGGTACAATGAGCAGTTCTTC. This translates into CASSGAGWGRYNEQFF.

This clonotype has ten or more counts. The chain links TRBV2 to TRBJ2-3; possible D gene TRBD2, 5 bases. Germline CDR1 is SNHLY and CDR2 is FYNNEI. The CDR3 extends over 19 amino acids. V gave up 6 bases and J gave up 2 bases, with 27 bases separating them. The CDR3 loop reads CASSRSFKVGDYLTDTQYF. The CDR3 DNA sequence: TGTGCCAGCAGCCGATCCTTTAAAGTGGGAGACTACCTCACAGATACGCAGTATTTT.

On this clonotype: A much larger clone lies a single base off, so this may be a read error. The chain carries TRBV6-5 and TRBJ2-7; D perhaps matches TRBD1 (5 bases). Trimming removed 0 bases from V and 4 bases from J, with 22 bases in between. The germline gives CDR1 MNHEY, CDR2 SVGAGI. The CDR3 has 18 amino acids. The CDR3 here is CASSYSARNTGALYEQYF. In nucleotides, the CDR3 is TGTGCCAGCAGTTACTCGGCCCGGAATACAGGAGCGTTATACGAGCAGTACTTC.

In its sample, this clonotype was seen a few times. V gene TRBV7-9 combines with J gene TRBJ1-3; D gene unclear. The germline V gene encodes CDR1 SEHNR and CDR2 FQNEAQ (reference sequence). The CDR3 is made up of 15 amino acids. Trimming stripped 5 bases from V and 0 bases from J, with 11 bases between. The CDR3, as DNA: TGTGCCAGCAGCCCAAGTAGACTCTCTGGAAACACCATATATTTT. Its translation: CASSPSRLSGNTIYF.

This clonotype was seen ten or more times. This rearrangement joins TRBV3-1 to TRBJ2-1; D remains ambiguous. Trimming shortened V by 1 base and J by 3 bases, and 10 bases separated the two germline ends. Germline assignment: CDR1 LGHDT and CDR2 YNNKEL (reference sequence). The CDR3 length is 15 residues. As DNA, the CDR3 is TGTGCCAGCAGCCAAGGGTCAAGTTTCTACAATGAGCAGTTCTTC. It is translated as CASSQGSSFYNEQFF.

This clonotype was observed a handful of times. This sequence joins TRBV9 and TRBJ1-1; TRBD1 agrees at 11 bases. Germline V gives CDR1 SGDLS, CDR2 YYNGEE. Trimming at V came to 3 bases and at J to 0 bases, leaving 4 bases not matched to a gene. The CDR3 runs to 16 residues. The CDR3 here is CASSAGTGGLNTEAFF. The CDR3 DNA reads TGTGCCAGCAGCGCCGGGACAGGGGGGTTGAACACTGAAGCTTTCTTT.

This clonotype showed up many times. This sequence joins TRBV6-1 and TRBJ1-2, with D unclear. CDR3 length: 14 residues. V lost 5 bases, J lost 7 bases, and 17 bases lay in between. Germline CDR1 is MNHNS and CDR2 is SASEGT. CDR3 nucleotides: TGTGCCAGCAGTTCCGAGCTTGGTCTTGGTGGCTACACCTTC. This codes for CASSSELGLGGYTF.

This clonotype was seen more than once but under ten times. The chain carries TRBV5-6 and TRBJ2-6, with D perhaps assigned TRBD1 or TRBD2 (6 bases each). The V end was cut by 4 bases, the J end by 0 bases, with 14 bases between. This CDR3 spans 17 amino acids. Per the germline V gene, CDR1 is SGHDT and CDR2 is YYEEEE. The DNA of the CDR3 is TGTGCCAGCAGCGATTCGGGGGCCTCCTCTGGGGCCAACGTCCTGACTTTC. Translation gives CASSDSGASSGANVLTF.

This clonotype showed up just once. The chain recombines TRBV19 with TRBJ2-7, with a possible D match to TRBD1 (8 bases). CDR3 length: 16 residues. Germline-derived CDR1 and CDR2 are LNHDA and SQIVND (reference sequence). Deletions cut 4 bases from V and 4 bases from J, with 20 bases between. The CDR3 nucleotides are TGTGCCAGTAGTAAACCTAACAGGGGGACTATTTACGAGCAGTACTTC. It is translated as CASSKPNRGTIYEQYF.

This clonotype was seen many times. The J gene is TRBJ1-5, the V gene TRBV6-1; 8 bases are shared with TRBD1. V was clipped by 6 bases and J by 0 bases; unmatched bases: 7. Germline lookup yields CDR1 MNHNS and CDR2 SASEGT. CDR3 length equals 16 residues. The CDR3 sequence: CASRSGQGYSNQPQHF. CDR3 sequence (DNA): TGTGCCAGCAGATCCGGACAGGGCTATAGCAATCAGCCCCAGCATTTT.

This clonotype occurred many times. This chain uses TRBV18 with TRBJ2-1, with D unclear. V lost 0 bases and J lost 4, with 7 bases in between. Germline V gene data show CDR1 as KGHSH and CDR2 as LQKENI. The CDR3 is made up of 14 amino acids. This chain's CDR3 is CASSPPQNYNEQFF. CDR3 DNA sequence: TGTGCCAGCTCACCACCCCAGAATTACAATGAGCAGTTCTTC.

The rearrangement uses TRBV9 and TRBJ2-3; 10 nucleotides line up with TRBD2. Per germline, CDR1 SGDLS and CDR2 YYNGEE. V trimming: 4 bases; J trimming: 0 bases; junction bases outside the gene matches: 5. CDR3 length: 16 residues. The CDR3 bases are TGTGCCAGCAGCCCTAGCGGGAGTGGCAGCACAGATACGCAGTATTTT. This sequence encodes CASSPSGSGSTDTQYF. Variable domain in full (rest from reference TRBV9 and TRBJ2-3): DSGVTQTPKHLITATGQRVTLRCSPRSGDLSVYWYQQSLDQGLQFLIQYYNGEERAKGNILERFSAQQFPDLHSELNLSSLELGDSALYFCASSPSGSGSTDTQYFGPGTRLTVL.

The CDR3 protein is CARLFEWAFPPEDGYTF. The CDR3 DNA sequence: TGCGCCAGACTGTTTGAATGGGCTTTTCCCCCCGAGGATGGCTACACCTTC. The gene calls are TRBV10-1 and TRBJ1-2, with D uncertain. CDR3 size: 17 residues. V dropped 9 bases and J dropped 6 bases, with 29 bases sitting between them. Per germline, CDR1 WNHNN and CDR2 SYGVQD (reference sequence).

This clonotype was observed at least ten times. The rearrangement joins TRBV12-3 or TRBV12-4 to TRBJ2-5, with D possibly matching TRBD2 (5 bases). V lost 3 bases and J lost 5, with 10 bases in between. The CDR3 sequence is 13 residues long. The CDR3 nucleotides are TGTGCCAGCAGTTTCGGGAAAGGGGAGACCCAGTACTTC. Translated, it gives CASSFGKGETQYF.

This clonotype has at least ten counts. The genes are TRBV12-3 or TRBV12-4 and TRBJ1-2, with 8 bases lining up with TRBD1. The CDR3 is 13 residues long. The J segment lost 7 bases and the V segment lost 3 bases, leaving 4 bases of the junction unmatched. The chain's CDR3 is CASSFGQGIGYTF. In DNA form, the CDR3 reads TGTGCCAGCAGTTTCGGACAGGGAATTGGCTACACCTTC.

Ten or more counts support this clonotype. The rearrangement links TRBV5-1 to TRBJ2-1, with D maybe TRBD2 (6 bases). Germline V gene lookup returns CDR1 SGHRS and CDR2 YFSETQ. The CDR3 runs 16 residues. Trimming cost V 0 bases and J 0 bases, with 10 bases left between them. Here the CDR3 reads CASSLDGGDSYNEQFF. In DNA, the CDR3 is TGCGCCAGCAGCTTGGACGGCGGGGACTCCTACAATGAGCAGTTCTTC. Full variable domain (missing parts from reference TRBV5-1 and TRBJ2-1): KAGVTQTPRYLIKTRGQQVTLSCSPISGHRSVSWYQQTPGQGLQFLFEYFSETQRNKGNFPGRFSGRQFSNSRSEMNVSTLELGDSALYLCASSLDGGDSYNEQFFGPGTRLTVL.

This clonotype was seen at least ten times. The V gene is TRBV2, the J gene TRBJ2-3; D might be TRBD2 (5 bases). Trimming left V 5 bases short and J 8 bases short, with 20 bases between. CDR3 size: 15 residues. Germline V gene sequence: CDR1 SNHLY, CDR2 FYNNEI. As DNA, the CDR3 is TGTGCCAGCAGTTCACTAGAGGGCAGTGAGGGTACGCAGTATTTT. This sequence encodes CASSSLEGSEGTQYF.

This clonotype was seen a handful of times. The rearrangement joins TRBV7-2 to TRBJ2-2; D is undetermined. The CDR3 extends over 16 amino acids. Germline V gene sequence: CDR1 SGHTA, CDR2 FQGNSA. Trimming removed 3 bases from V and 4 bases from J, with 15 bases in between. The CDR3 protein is CASSFTRLKSTGELFF. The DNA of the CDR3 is TGTGCCAGCAGCTTTACGCGGTTAAAGAGCACCGGGGAGCTGTTTTTT.

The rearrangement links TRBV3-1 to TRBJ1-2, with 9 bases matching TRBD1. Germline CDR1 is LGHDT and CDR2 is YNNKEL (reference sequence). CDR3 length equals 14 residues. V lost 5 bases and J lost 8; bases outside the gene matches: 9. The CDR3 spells CASSSTGTGSGYTF. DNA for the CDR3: TGTGCCAGCAGCAGTACCGGGACAGGGAGCGGCTACACCTTC. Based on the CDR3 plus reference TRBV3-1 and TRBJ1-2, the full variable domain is DTAVSQTPKYLVTQMGNDKSIKCEQNLGHDTMYWYKQDSKKFLKIMFSYNNKELIINETVPNRFSPKSPDKAHLNLHINSLELGDSAVYFCASSSTGTGSGYTFGSGTRLTVV.

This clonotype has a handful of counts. The chain's CDR3 is CASSQDPAGTGGNQPQHF. The CDR3 coding sequence is TGTGCCAGCAGCCAAGATCCCGCCGGGACAGGGGGCAATCAGCCCCAGCATTTT. This chain uses TRBV4-2 with TRBJ1-5, with 10 bases matching TRBD1. The CDR3 is 18 amino acids. The germline CDR1 and CDR2 sequences are LGHNA and YNFKEQ. The V and J ends lost 0 bases and 2 bases, in that order; junction bases with no gene match: 7.

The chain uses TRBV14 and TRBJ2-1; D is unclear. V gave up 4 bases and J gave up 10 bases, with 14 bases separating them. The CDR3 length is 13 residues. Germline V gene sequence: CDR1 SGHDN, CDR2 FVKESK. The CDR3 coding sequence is TGTGCCAGCAGCCCCGTCCCCGGAGCGGAGCAGTTCTTC. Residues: CASSPVPGAEQFF.

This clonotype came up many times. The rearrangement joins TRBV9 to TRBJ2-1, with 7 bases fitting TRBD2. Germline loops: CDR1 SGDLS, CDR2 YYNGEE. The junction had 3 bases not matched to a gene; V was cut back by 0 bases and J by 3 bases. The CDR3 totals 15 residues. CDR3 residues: CASSVGTRIYNEQFF. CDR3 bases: TGTGCCAGCAGCGTAGGGACTAGAATCTACAATGAGCAGTTCTTC.

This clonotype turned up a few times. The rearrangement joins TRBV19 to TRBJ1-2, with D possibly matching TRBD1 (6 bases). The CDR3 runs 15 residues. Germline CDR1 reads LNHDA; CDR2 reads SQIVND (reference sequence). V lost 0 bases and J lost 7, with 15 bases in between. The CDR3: CASSIDTGGGSGYTF. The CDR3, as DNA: TGTGCCAGTAGTATAGATACCGGGGGCGGCTCTGGCTACACCTTC. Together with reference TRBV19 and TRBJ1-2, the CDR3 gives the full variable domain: DGGITQSPKYLFRKEGQNVTLSCEQNLNHDAMYWYRQDPGQGLRLIYYSQIVNDFQKGDIAEGYSVSREKKESFPLTVTSAQKNPTAFYLCASSIDTGGGSGYTFGSGTRLTVV.

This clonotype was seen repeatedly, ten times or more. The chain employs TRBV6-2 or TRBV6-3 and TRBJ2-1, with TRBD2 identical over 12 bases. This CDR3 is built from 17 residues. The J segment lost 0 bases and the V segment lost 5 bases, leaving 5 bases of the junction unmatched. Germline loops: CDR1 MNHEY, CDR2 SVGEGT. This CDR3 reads CASSPTSGRTSYNEQFF. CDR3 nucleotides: TGTGCCAGCAGTCCTACTAGCGGGAGGACCTCCTACAATGAGCAGTTCTTC.

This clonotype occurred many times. CDR3 region: CASTGGLALPGANVLTF. CDR3 nucleotides: TGTGCCAGCACGGGGGGACTGGCCCTCCCTGGGGCCAACGTCCTGACTTTC. The V gene is TRBV2, the J gene TRBJ2-6; 7 bases line up with TRBD2. Germline-derived CDR1 and CDR2 are SNHLY and FYNNEI. The V segment lost 7 bases and the J segment 2 bases; nucleotides outside the gene matches: 11. The CDR3 runs to 17 residues.

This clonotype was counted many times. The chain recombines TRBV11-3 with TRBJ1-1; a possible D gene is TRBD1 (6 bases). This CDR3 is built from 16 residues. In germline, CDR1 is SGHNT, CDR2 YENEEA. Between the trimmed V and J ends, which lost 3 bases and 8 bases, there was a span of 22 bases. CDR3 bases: TGTGCCAGCAGCTTGGGGGGGGGGCTTGGTACCGAAGAAGCTTTCTTT. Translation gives CASSLGGGLGTEEAFF.

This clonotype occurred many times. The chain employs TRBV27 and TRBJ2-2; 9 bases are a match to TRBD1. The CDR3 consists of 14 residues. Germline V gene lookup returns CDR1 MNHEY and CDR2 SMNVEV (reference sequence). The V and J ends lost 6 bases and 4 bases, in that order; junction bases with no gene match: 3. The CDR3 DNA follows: TGTGCCAGCAGCCGGGACAGGGCCACCGGGGAGCTGTTTTTT. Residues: CASSRDRATGELFF.

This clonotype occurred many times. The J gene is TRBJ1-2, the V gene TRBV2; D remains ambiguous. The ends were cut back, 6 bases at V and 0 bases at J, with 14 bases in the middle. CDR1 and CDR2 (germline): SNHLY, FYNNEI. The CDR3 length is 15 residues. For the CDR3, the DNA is TGTGCCAGCAGCCTAGACCGGCTTCCTAACTATGGCTACACCTTC. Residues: CASSLDRLPNYGYTF.

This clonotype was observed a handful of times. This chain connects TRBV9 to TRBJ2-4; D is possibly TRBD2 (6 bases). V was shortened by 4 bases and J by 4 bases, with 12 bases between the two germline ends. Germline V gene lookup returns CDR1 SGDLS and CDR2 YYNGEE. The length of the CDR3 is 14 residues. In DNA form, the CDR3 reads TGTGCCAGCAGCCCCTCCGGGACTAAAAACATTCAGTACTTC. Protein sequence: CASSPSGTKNIQYF.

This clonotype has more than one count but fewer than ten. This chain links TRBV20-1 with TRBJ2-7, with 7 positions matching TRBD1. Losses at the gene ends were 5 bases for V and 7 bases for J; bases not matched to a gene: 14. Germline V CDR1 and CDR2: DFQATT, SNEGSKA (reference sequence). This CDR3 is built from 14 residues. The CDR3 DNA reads TGCAGTGCTCGTAAGAGGGGGCCGGGCAATGAGCAGTACTTC. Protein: CSARKRGPGNEQYF.

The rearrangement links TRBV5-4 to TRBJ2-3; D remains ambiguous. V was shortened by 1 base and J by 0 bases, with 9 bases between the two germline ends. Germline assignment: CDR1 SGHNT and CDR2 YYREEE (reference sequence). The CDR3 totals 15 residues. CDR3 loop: CASSLSSTSTDTQYF. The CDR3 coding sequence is TGTGCCAGCAGCTTGTCAAGCACCAGCACAGATACGCAGTATTTT.